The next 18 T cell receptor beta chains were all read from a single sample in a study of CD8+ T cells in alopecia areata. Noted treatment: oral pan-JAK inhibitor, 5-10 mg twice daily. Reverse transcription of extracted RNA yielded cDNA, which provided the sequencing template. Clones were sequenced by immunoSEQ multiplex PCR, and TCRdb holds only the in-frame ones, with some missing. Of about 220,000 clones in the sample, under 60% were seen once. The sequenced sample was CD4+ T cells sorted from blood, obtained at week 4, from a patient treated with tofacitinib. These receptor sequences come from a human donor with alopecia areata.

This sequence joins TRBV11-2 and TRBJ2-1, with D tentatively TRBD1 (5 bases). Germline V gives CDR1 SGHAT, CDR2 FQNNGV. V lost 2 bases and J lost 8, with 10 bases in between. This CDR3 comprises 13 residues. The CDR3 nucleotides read TGTGCCAGCAGCTTATCAGGGATCTATGAGCAGTTCTTC. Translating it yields CASSLSGIYEQFF. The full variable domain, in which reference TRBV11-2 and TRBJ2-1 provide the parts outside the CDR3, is EAGVAQSPRYKIIEKRQSVAFWCNPISGHATLYWYQQILGQGPKLLIQFQNNGVVDDSQLPKDRFSAERLKGVDSTLKIQPAKLEDSAVYLCASSLSGIYEQFFGPGTRLTVL.

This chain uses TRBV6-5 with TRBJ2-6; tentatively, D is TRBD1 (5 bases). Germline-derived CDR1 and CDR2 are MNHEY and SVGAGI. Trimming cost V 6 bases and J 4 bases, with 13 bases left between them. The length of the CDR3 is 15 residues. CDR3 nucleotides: TGTGCCAGCAGGCTCAGGGCGCAAGGGGCCAACGTCCTGACTTTC. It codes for CASRLRAQGANVLTF.

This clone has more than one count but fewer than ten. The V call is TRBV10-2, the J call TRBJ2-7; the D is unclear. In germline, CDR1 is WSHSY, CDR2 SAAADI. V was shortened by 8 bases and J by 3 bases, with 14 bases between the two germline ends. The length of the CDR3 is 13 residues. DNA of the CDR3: TGCGCCAGCTTCCTCCATCCAGGCTACGAGCAGTACTTC. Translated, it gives CASFLHPGYEQYF.

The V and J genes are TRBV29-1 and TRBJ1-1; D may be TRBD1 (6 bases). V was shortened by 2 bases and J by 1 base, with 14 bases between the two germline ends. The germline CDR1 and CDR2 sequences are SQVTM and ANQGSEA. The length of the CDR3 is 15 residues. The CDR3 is CSVERGAGANTEAFF. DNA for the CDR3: TGCAGCGTTGAACGGGGGGCAGGAGCGAACACTGAAGCTTTCTTT.

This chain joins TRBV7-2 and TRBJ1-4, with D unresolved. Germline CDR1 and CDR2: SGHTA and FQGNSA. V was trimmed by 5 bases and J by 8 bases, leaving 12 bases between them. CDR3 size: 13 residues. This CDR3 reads CASSPNFREKLFF. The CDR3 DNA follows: TGTGCCAGCAGCCCAAATTTTAGGGAAAAACTGTTTTTT.

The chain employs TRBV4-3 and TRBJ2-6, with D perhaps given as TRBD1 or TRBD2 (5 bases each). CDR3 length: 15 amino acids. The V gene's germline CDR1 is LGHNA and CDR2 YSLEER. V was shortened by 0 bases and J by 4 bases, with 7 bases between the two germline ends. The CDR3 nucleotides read TGCGCCAGCAGCCAAGAGGGGACCGGGGCCAACGTCCTGACTTTC. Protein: CASSQEGTGANVLTF.

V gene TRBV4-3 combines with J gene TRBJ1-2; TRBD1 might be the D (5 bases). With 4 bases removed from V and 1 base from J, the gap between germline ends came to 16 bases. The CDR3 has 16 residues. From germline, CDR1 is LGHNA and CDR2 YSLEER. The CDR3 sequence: CASSPQGGQGNYGYTF. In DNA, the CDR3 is TGCGCCAGCAGCCCGCAAGGAGGTCAGGGTAACTATGGCTACACCTTC.

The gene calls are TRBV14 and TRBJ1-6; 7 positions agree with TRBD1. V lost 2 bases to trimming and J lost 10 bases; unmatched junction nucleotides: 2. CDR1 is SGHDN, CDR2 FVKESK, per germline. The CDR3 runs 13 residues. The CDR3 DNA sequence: TGTGCCAGCAGCCAACAGGGGGGGTCACCCCTCCACTTT. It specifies CASSQQGGSPLHF.

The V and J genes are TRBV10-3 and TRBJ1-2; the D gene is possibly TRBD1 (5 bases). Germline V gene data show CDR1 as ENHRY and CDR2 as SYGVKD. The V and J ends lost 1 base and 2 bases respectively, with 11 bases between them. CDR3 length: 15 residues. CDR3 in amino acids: CAISEFRVENYGYTF. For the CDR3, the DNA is TGTGCCATCAGTGAGTTCAGGGTGGAGAACTATGGCTACACCTTC.

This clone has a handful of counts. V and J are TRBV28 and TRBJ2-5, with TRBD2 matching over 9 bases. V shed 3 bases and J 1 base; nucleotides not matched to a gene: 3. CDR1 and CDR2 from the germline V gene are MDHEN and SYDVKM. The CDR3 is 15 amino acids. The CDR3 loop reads CASSFVRGGQETQYF. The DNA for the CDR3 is TGTGCCAGCAGTTTTGTGCGGGGGGGCCAAGAGACCCAGTACTTC.

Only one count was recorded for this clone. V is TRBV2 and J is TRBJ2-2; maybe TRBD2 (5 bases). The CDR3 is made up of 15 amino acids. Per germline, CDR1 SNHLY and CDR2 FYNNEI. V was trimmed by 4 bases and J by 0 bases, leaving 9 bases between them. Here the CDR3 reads CASSVEGTNTGELFF. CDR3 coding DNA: TGTGCCAGCAGTGTAGAGGGAACGAACACCGGGGAGCTGTTTTTT.

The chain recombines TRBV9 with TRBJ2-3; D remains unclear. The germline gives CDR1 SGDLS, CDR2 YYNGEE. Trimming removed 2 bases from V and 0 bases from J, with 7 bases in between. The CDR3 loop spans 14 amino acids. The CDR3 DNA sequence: TGTGCCAGCAGCGTGAAATCTAGCACAGATACGCAGTATTTT. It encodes CASSVKSSTDTQYF.

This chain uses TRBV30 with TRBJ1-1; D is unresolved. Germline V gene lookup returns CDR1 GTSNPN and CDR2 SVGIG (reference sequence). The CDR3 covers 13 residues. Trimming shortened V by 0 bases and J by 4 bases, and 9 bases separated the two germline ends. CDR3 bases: TGTGCCTGGAGTGTACGACCTACCACTGAAGCTTTCTTT. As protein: CAWSVRPTTEAFF.

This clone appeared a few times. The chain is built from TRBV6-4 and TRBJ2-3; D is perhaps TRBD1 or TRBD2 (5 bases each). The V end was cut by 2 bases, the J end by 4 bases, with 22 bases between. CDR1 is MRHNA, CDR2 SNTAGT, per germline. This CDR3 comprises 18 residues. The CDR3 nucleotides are TGTGCCAGCAGTGACCGCTTTTGGGGGAAAGGGGCACCAGATACGCAGTATTTT. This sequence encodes CASSDRFWGKGAPDTQYF.

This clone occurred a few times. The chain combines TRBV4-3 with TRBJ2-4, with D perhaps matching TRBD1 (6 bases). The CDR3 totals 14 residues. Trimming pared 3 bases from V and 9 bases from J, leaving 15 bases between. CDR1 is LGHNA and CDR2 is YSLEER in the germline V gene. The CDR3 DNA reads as TGCGCCAGCAGCCAGCTATTGCAGGGGTTCATTCAGTACTTC. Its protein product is CASSQLLQGFIQYF.

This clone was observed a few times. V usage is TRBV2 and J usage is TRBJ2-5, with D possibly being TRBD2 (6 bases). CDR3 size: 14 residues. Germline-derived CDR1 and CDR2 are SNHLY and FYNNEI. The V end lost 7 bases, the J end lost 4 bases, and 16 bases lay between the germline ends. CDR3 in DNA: TGTGCCAGCACAACTAGCTCGCGCGCAGAGACCCAGTACTTC. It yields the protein CASTTSSRAETQYF.

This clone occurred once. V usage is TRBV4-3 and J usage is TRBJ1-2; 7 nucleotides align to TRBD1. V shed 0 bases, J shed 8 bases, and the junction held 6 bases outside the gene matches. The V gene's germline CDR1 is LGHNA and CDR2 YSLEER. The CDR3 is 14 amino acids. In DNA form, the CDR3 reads TGCGCCAGCAGCCAAGAGTACAGGGGTGAAGGCTACACCTTC. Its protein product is CASSQEYRGEGYTF.

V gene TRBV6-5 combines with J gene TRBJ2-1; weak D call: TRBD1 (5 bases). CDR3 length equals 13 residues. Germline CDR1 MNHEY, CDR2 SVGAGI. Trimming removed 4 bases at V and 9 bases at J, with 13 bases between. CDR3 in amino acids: CASSLGTTGEQFF. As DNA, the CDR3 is TGTGCCAGCAGTTTAGGTACTACAGGTGAGCAGTTCTTC.